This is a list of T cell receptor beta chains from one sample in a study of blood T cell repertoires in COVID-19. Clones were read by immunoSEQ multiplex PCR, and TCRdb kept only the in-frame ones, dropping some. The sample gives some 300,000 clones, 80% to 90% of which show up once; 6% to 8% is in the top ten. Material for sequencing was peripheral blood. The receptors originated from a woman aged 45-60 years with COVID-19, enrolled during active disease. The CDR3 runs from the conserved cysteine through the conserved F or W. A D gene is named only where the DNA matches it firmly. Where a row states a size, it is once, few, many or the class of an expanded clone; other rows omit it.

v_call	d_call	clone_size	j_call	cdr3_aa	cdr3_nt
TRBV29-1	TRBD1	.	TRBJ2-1	CSVEVDRGSPNEQFF	TGCAGCGTTGAAGTTGACAGGGGTTCTCCCAATGAGCAGTTCTTC
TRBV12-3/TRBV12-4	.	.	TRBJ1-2	CASGPDYYGYTF	TGTGCCAGCGGCCCAGACTACTATGGCTACACCTTC
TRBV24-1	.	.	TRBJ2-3	CATSPSTDTQYF	TGTGCCACCAGTCCAAGCACAGATACGCAGTATTTT
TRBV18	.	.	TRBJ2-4	CASSPLEVAKNIQYF	TGTGCCAGCTCACCCTTAGAGGTAGCCAAAAACATTCAGTACTTC
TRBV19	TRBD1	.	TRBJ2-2	CASSPWDRENTGELFF	TGTGCCAGTAGCCCCTGGGACAGGGAGAACACCGGGGAGCTGTTTTTT
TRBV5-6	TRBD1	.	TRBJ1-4	CASSPSLRTGGGKLFF	TGTGCCAGCAGCCCCTCCCTGAGGACAGGGGGCGGAAAACTGTTTTTT
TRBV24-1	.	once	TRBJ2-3	CATSDSSGLSTDTQYF	TGTGCCACCAGTGATTCGAGCGGATTGAGCACAGATACGCAGTATTTT
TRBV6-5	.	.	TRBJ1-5	CASSYEEGREPQHF	TGTGCCAGCAGTTACGAGGAGGGAAGGGAGCCCCAGCATTTT
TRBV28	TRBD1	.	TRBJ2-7	CASSSWTGVTYEQYF	TGTGCCAGCAGCTCATGGACAGGGGTCACCTACGAGCAGTACTTC
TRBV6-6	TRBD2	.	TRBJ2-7	CASSYSLAGGRYEQYF	TGTGCCAGCAGTTACTCACTAGCGGGAGGCCGGTACGAGCAGTACTTC
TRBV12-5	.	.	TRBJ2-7	CASGLEGYEQYF	TGTGCTAGTGGTTTAGAGGGTTACGAGCAGTACTTC
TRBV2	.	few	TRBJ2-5	CASSEALGSYF	TGTGCCAGCAGTGAAGCGCTGGGCTCGTACTTC
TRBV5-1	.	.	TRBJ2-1	CASSFGFYNEQFF	TGCGCCAGCAGCTTCGGGTTCTACAATGAGCAGTTCTTC
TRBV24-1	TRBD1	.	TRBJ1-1	CATSDPRTGDTEAFF	TGTGCCACCAGTGATCCCCGGACAGGGGACACTGAAGCTTTCTTT
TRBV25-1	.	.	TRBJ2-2	CASTRKNTGELFF	TGTGCCAGCACCAGGAAGAACACCGGGGAGCTGTTTTTT
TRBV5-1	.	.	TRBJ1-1	CASSPRGVTEAFF	TGCGCCAGCAGCCCCCGGGGGGTCACTGAAGCTTTCTTT
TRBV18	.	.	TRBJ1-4	CASSPSATSGPTEHEKLFF	TGTGCCAGCTCACCGAGTGCAACTTCGGGCCCGACAGAGCATGAAAAACTGTTTTTT
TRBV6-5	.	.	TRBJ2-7	CASSYSLAQTAYEQYF	TGTGCCAGCAGTTACTCGCTAGCCCAAACGGCCTACGAGCAGTACTTC
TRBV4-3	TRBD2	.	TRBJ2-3	CASSQDTGGSDTQYF	TGCGCCAGCAGCCAAGATACGGGGGGGTCAGATACGCAGTATTTT
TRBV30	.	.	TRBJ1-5	CAWSVAGVKYSNQPQHF	TGTGCCTGGAGTGTGGCCGGAGTTAAATATAGCAATCAGCCCCAGCATTTT
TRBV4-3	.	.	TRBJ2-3	CASSQDRQRLTDTQYF	TGCGCCAGCAGCCAAGACCGCCAGCGGCTCACAGATACGCAGTATTTT
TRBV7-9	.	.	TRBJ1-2	CASSLLSYGYTF	TGTGCCAGCAGCTTGCTTAGCTATGGCTACACCTTC
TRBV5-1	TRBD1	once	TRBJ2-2	CATREGASTGELFF	TGCGCCACCCGCGAGGGGGCAAGCACCGGGGAGCTGTTTTTT
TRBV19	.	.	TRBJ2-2	CASSNRGRAGELFF	TGTGCCAGTAGTAATCGCGGCCGAGCCGGGGAGCTGTTTTTT
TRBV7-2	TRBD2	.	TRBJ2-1	CASSLHLGLAGEQFF	TGTGCCAGCAGCCTCCACTTAGGACTAGCGGGGGAGCAGTTCTTC
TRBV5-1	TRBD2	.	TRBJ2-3	CASSPLTSGRASTDTQYF	TGCGCCAGCAGCCCACTAACTAGCGGGAGGGCCTCCACAGATACGCAGTATTTT
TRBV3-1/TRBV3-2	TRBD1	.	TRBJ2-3	CASSRNAYRQGGTDTQYF	TGTGCCAGCAGCCGGAACGCTTATAGACAGGGGGGCACAGATACGCAGTATTTT
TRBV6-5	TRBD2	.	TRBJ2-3	CATLGGGSTDTQYF	TGTGCCACCCTCGGGGGGGGAAGCACAGATACGCAGTATTTT
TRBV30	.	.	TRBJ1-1	CAWSNEGNTEAFF	TGTGCCTGGAGTAATGAGGGGAACACTGAAGCTTTCTTT
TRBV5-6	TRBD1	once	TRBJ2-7	CASKQGQSPEYEQYF	TGTGCCAGCAAACAGGGACAGTCCCCAGAGTACGAGCAGTACTTC
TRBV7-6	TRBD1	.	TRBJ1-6	CASSHNRSGQGNSPLHF	TGTGCCAGCAGCCATAACCGTTCGGGACAGGGGAATTCACCCCTCCACTTT
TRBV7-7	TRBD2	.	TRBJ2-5	CASSTGLAETQYF	TGTGCCAGCAGCACGGGACTAGCGGAGACCCAGTACTTC
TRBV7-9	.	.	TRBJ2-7	CASSLAQSHSYEQYF	TGTGCCAGCAGCTTAGCACAGTCACACTCCTACGAGCAGTACTTC
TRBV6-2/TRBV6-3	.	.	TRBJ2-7	CASSYSASYEQYF	TGTGCCAGCAGTTACTCTGCGTCCTACGAGCAGTACTTC
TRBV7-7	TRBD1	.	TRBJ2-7	CASSIRQGNEQYF	TGTGCTAGCAGCATCAGACAGGGAAACGAGCAGTACTTC
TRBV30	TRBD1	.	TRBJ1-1	CAWTIGQGLMNTEAFF	TGTGCCTGGACGATAGGACAGGGTTTGATGAACACTGAAGCTTTCTTT
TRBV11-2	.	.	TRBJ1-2	CASSRNREGYGYTF	TGTGCCAGCAGCCGTAACAGGGAGGGCTATGGCTACACCTTC
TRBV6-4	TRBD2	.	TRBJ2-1	CASRGSGSGTEQFF	TGTGCCAGCAGAGGAAGCGGGAGTGGCACTGAGCAGTTCTTC
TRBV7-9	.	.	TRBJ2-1	CASSLLANEQFF	TGTGCCAGCAGCTTACTAGCTAATGAGCAGTTCTTC
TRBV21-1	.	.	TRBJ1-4	CASSKAQGGNEKLFF	TGTGCCAGCAGCAAAGCACAGGGGGGGAATGAAAAACTGTTTTTT
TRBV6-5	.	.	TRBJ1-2	CASHGLGGTYGYTF	TGTGCCAGCCATGGGCTCGGGGGTACCTATGGCTACACCTTC
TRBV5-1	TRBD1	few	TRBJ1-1	CASSGTTGLNTEAFF	TGCGCCAGCAGCGGTACGACAGGGCTCAACACTGAAGCTTTCTTT
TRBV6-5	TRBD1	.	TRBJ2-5	CASSPDREETQYF	TGTGCCAGCAGCCCAGACAGGGAAGAGACCCAGTACTTC
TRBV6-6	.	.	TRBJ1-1	CASSYVNPDTEAFF	TGTGCCAGCAGTTACGTCAACCCGGACACTGAAGCTTTCTTT
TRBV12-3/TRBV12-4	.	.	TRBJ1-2	CASSLVLGGYTF	TGTGCCAGCAGTTTAGTGTTGGGAGGCTACACTTTC
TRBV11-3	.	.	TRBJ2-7	CASRRRTASGSPYEQYF	TGTGCCAGCAGACGCCGGACCGCCTCAGGGTCTCCCTACGAGCAGTACTTC
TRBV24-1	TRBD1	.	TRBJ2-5	CATSQVGTGDLETQYF	TGTGCCACCAGTCAGGTGGGGACAGGGGATTTAGAGACCCAGTACTTC
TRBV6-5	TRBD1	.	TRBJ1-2	CASIRTGGYGYTF	TGTGCCAGTATACGGACAGGAGGATATGGCTACACCTTC
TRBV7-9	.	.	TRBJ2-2	CASSFTGTGELFF	TGTGCCAGCAGCTTTACCGGTACCGGGGAGCTGTTTTTT
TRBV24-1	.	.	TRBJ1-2	CATSDFRGYTF	TGTGCCACCAGTGATTTCCGGGGCTACACCTTC
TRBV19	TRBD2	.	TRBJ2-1	CASRAGRDEQFF	TGTGCCAGTAGGGCTGGGAGGGATGAGCAGTTCTTC
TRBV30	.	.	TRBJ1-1	CAWSNYGTNTEAFF	TGTGCCTGGAGTAACTACGGGACAAACACTGAAGCTTTCTTT